Listed here are 29 T cell receptor beta chains from one sample, sequenced in a study of T cells in Graves' hyperthyroidism and ophthalmopathy. Amplification of TCR beta CDR3 regions used RNA as the template. RT-PCR in the first round (using the HTBI primer set) targeted the TCR CDR3. TCRdb reprocessed the multiplex PCR reads via MiXCR and lists one record per CDR3 protein. The sample lists 550,000 to 800,000 distinct CDR3 sequences, about 16% seen once, with over 7.5% in the top ten. The sequencing sample was made of blood. All receptors come from a man younger than 35 with Graves' hyperthyroidism.

Of note for this clonotype: Possible read error: a much larger clone is one base away. The CDR3 DNA is TGTGCCACCTGTAGGGGTTCAGACAGTGAGCAGTTCTTC. This sequence encodes CATCRGSDSEQFF. This sequence joins TRBV10-3 and TRBJ2-1, with D perhaps TRBD1 (5 bases). Germline assignment: CDR1 ENHRY and CDR2 SYGVKD. V was clipped by 10 bases and J by 9 bases, with 19 bases between them. The CDR3 is 13 amino acids.

The chain employs TRBV10-3 and TRBJ1-5, with D possibly being TRBD1 (5 bases). Trimming shortened V by 6 bases and J by 0 bases, and 9 bases separated the two germline ends. The CDR3 consists of 14 residues. Germline CDR1 ENHRY, CDR2 SYGVKD. This CDR3 is CAISRDGSNQPQHF. DNA of the CDR3: TGTGCCATCAGCCGGGACGGTAGCAATCAGCCCCAGCATTTT.

This clonotype has a count of ten or more. V is TRBV11-1 and J is TRBJ2-1; the D call may be TRBD1 or TRBD2 (5 bases each). In germline, CDR1 is SGHAT, CDR2 FQDESV (reference sequence). The germline V and J ends were trimmed by 0 bases and 7 bases, with 10 bases remaining between them. This CDR3 comprises 14 residues. The CDR3 spells CASSLAGTSNEQFF. Written as DNA, the CDR3 is TGTGCCAGCAGCTTAGCCGGGACGTCAAATGAGCAGTTCTTC.

Note on this clonotype: A clone one base away is much larger, so this may be a read error. This chain uses TRBV2 with TRBJ2-7; D is undetermined. Germline V CDR1 and CDR2: SNHLY, FYNNEI. V was pared by 7 bases and J by 1 base, with 11 bases between. CDR3 length: 13 residues. This CDR3 reads CASTFPRSYEQYF. The CDR3 nucleotides are TGTGCCAGCACCTTCCCGAGATCCTACGAGCAGTACTTC. Full variable domain (missing parts from reference TRBV2 and TRBJ2-7): EPEVTQTPSHQVTQMGQEVILRCVPISNHLYFYWYRQILGQKVEFLVSFYNNEISEKSEIFDDQFSVERPDGSNFTLKIRSTKLEDSAMYFCASTFPRSYEQYFGPGTRLTVT.

The chain recombines TRBV9 with TRBJ2-3; TRBD1 agrees at 8 bases. The ends lost 2 bases at V and 2 bases at J; junction bases unmatched: 7. This CDR3 is 16 amino acids long. From germline, CDR1 is SGDLS and CDR2 YYNGEE. The CDR3 sequence is CASSVGYRGNTDTQYF. Written as DNA, the CDR3 is TGTGCCAGCAGCGTGGGCTACAGGGGGAACACAGATACGCAGTATTTT.

As to this clonotype: This CDR3 fails to terminate in the conserved phenylalanine or tryptophan, so it likely reflects a read error. The CDR3 spells CASSGPGLAGGNEQFS. The CDR3 DNA sequence: TGTGCCAGCAGTGGGCCCGGGTTAGCGGGAGGCAATGAGCAGTTCTCC. This chain connects TRBV28 to TRBJ2-1, with 10 bases aligning to TRBD2. The V and J ends lost 5 bases and 6 bases, in that order; junction bases with no gene match: 10. Germline V gives CDR1 MDHEN, CDR2 SYDVKM. CDR3 length: 16 residues.

The chain has TRBV4-1 and TRBJ2-1; 8 bases line up with TRBD1. J gave up 7 bases and V 5 bases, and 13 bases lay outside the gene matches. Germline CDR1 reads MGHRA; CDR2 reads YSYEKL. This CDR3 comprises 16 residues. Here the CDR3 reads CASSGVAGGADNEQFF. In nucleotides, the CDR3 is TGCGCCAGCAGCGGGGTGGCAGGGGGCGCAGATAATGAGCAGTTCTTC.

This clonotype was seen repeatedly, ten times or more. An end of the junction differs from the germline gene, which may be a read error. J is TRBJ2-3 and V is TRBV7-3; 8 bases agree with TRBD2. Germline values: CDR1 SGHTA, CDR2 FQGTGA. The CDR3 contains 16 residues. CDR3 loop: CVSSLMGLGAADTQYF. The CDR3 coding sequence is TGTGTCAGCAGCTTAATGGGACTAGGGGCCGCAGATACGCAGTATTTT. Full variable domain (rest looked up from reference TRBV7-3 and TRBJ2-3): GAGVSQTPSNKVTEKGKYVELRCDPISGHTALYWYRQSLGQGPEFLIYFQGTGAADDSGLPNDRFFAVRPEGSVSTLKIQRTERGDSAVYLCVSSLMGLGAADTQYFGPGTRLTVL.

There are many counts of this clonotype. J is TRBJ2-1 and V is TRBV11-2, with 13 bases that match TRBD2. CDR1 is SGHAT and CDR2 is FQNNGV in the germline V gene. The CDR3 runs 21 residues. After removal of 5 bases from V and 5 bases from J, the junction contained 21 bases not matched to a gene. The CDR3 region has the DNA TGTGCCAGCAGCCCCCTAGGTTTCTGGACTAGCGGGAGTAACCGGGACAATGAGCAGTTCTTC. Residues: CASSPLGFWTSGSNRDNEQFF.

A note on this clonotype: At one end, the junction sequence differs from germline, possibly due to a read error. The J gene is TRBJ2-6, the V gene TRBV27; D tentatively fits TRBD1 or TRBD2 (5 bases each). The CDR3 consists of 20 residues. The germline gives CDR1 MNHEY, CDR2 SMNVEV (reference sequence). The CDR3 loop reads CASSLYPGPPKDSGANVLAF. The CDR3 nucleotides are TGTGCCAGCAGTTTATACCCGGGTCCCCCAAAGGACTCTGGGGCCAACGTCCTGGCTTTC.

At least ten counts were recorded for this clonotype. The chain is built from TRBV28 and TRBJ2-7, with 8 bases identical to TRBD2. Per the germline V gene, CDR1 is MDHEN and CDR2 is SYDVKM. Unmatched junction bases numbered 12, after V lost 5 bases and J lost 6 bases. This CDR3 spans 15 amino acids. The CDR3 spells CASSPPGGGASEQYF. DNA of the CDR3: TGTGCCAGCAGTCCCCCCGGGGGGGGTGCTTCCGAGCAGTACTTC.

The chain combines TRBV4-3 with TRBJ2-3; unclear D gene. V lost 0 bases and J lost 2, with 15 bases in between. CDR3 size: 17 residues. Germline V gives CDR1 LGHNA, CDR2 YSLEER. The CDR3 DNA is TGCGCCAGCAGCCAAGATAGGGAAGTTCTGCCCACAGATACGCAGTATTTT. Its protein is CASSQDREVLPTDTQYF.

This clonotype turned up a few times. The chain carries TRBV7-3 and TRBJ2-2; the D is unclear. Germline-derived CDR1 and CDR2 are SGHTA and FQGTGA. The CDR3 is 14 residues long. Trimming took off 4 bases at V and 6 bases at J, with 12 bases between the two ends. CDR3 nucleotide sequence: TGTGCCAGCAGCTACAATGCGGTCGCCGGGGAGCTGTTTTTT. As protein: CASSYNAVAGELFF.

This clonotype has a count of ten or more. The V gene is TRBV3-1, the J gene TRBJ2-1; no firm D call. The CDR3 has 17 residues. Germline V gene lookup returns CDR1 LGHDT and CDR2 YNNKEL (reference sequence). The V and J ends lost 0 bases and 0 bases respectively, with 12 bases between them. Here the CDR3 reads CASSQETEHLSYNEQFF. Here the CDR3 DNA reads TGTGCCAGCAGCCAAGAGACGGAGCACCTCTCCTACAATGAGCAGTTCTTC.

This chain links TRBV20-1 with TRBJ2-7; weak D call: TRBD2 (6 bases). The V end lost 1 base, the J end lost 4 bases, and 14 bases lay between the germline ends. CDR1 and CDR2 (germline): DFQATT, SNEGSKA (reference sequence). This CDR3 has 14 residues. CDR3 sequence reads: CSARGGSGDYEQYF. The DNA of the CDR3 is TGCAGTGCTAGAGGAGGTAGCGGAGATTACGAGCAGTACTTC.

This clonotype came up many times. This rearrangement joins TRBV28 to TRBJ2-5; 10 nucleotides line up with TRBD2. J lost 1 base, V lost 7 bases, and 9 bases had no gene match. Germline CDR1 is MDHEN and CDR2 is SYDVKM. This CDR3 is 16 amino acids long. The CDR3 loop is CASIQLAGDPQETQYF. As DNA, the CDR3 is TGTGCCAGCATACAGCTAGCGGGAGACCCCCAAGAGACCCAGTACTTC.

This chain connects TRBV20-1 to TRBJ2-7, with 9 bases fitting TRBD2. CDR3 length: 14 residues. From germline, CDR1 is DFQATT and CDR2 SNEGSKA (reference sequence). This CDR3 reads CTTESGRKIGEQYF. DNA of the CDR3: TGCACCACGGAAAGCGGGAGGAAAATAGGCGAGCAGTACTTC.

This clonotype was seen ten or more times. CDR3 amino acids: CASSPPVGDGVYEQYF. The CDR3 nucleotides read TGTGCCAGCTCACCTCCAGTAGGAGATGGCGTTTACGAGCAGTACTTC. The rearrangement links TRBV18 to TRBJ2-7, with D hard to call. Deletions cut 3 bases from V and 4 bases from J, with 19 bases between. Germline V lookup: CDR1 KGHSH, CDR2 LQKENI. The CDR3 consists of 16 residues.

The chain employs TRBV10-3 and TRBJ2-6; D ambiguous. V lost 6 bases and J lost 0, with 6 bases in between. The CDR3 has 14 amino acids. CDR1 and CDR2 (germline): ENHRY, SYGVKD. The CDR3 region is CAISLSSGANVLTF. The CDR3 DNA follows: TGTGCCATCAGCCTGAGCTCTGGGGCCAACGTCCTGACTTTC.

The sample holds a few counts of this clonotype. This rearrangement joins TRBV29-1 to TRBJ2-3, with D perhaps matching TRBD2 (6 bases). The V gene's germline CDR1 is SQVTM and CDR2 ANQGSEA. CDR3 length: 13 residues. The ends were cut back, 7 bases at V and 1 base at J, with 12 bases in the middle. CDR3 protein: CSATPSGTDTQYF. CDR3 DNA: TGCAGCGCCACCCCTAGCGGCACAGATACGCAGTATTTT.

This rearrangement joins TRBV6-1 to TRBJ2-2; 7 nucleotides line up with TRBD1. Germline V gene sequence: CDR1 MNHNS, CDR2 SASEGT. The CDR3 has 15 amino acids. V lost 6 bases, J lost 6 bases, and 10 bases stayed unmatched. CDR3 loop: CASRGTGAVAGELFF. In nucleotides, the CDR3 is TGTGCCAGCAGGGGAACAGGGGCGGTCGCCGGGGAGCTGTTTTTT.

This clonotype was seen at least ten times. The chain couples TRBV2 to TRBJ2-1, with 9 positions matching TRBD1. From germline, CDR1 is SNHLY and CDR2 FYNNEI. The junction had 10 bases not matched to a gene; V was cut back by 7 bases and J by 6 bases. The CDR3 loop spans 15 amino acids. As DNA, the CDR3 is TGTGCCAGCAAATTGGGACAGGGTCTTAGCAATGAGCAGTTCTTC. This codes for CASKLGQGLSNEQFF.

This clonotype was seen at least ten times. The chain joins TRBV7-2 to TRBJ1-4; D is unclear. CDR3 length: 16 residues. The ends were cut back, 2 bases at V and 3 bases at J, with 13 bases in the middle. Per the germline V gene, CDR1 is SGHTA and CDR2 is FQGNSA. The CDR3 loop is CASSLRLWGSNEKLFF. In DNA form, the CDR3 reads TGTGCCAGCAGCTTACGCCTGTGGGGTTCTAATGAAAAACTGTTTTTT.

This chain links TRBV5-8 with TRBJ2-1, with D possibly matching TRBD2 (5 bases). This CDR3 is 15 amino acids long. Trimming removed 0 bases from V and 0 bases from J, with 7 bases in between. Looked up from germline, CDR1 is SGHTS and CDR2 is YDEGEE. The CDR3 bases are TGTGCCAGCAGCTTGGCACGGGACTCCTACAATGAGCAGTTCTTC. Encoded protein: CASSLARDSYNEQFF.

In this sample, this clonotype turned up a few times. CDR3 region: CASSLAGGPVGELFF. The CDR3 DNA follows: TGTGCCAGCAGCCTAGCGGGAGGGCCCGTCGGGGAGCTGTTTTTT. V and J are TRBV2 and TRBJ2-2; TRBD2 aligns across 12 bases. Per germline, CDR1 SNHLY and CDR2 FYNNEI. J was trimmed by 7 bases and V by 6 bases; bases with no gene match: 6. CDR3 length: 15 residues.

The rearrangement joins TRBV29-1 to TRBJ1-1, with D possibly TRBD1 on 6 matching bases. The CDR3 runs to 13 residues. From germline, CDR1 is SQVTM and CDR2 ANQGSEA. The V and J ends lost 8 bases and 4 bases respectively, with 17 bases between them. The CDR3 sequence: CSSSLQGSTEAFF. In nucleotides, the CDR3 is TGCAGCAGTAGCTTACAGGGTTCCACTGAAGCTTTCTTT.

This clonotype was found many times. The chain couples TRBV9 to TRBJ2-1; weak D call: TRBD2 (6 bases). Trimming took off 4 bases at V and 5 bases at J, with 16 bases between the two ends. Per the germline V gene, CDR1 is SGDLS and CDR2 is YYNGEE. The CDR3 covers 15 residues. CDR3 DNA sequence: TGTGCCAGCAGCCCTGTGGGGTCGGGGGACAATGAGCAGTTCTTC. Residues: CASSPVGSGDNEQFF.

The chain employs TRBV19 and TRBJ2-3, with TRBD1 matching 8 bases. Per germline, CDR1 LNHDA and CDR2 SQIVND (reference sequence). This CDR3 region has 13 residues. The J segment lost 6 bases and the V segment lost 6 bases, leaving 5 bases of the junction unmatched. DNA for the CDR3: TGTGCCAGTAGAGGACAGGGTATGGATACGCAGTATTTT. Amino acids: CASRGQGMDTQYF.

This clonotype was counted only a few times. The V and J genes are TRBV6-1 and TRBJ2-5; D unclear. Looked up from germline, CDR1 is MNHNS and CDR2 is SASEGT. The CDR3 is made up of 11 amino acids. V dropped 5 bases and J dropped 11 bases, with 12 bases sitting between them. The CDR3 protein is CASSTNSVQYF. Here the CDR3 DNA reads TGTGCCAGCAGTACGAACAGCGTACAGTACTTC.